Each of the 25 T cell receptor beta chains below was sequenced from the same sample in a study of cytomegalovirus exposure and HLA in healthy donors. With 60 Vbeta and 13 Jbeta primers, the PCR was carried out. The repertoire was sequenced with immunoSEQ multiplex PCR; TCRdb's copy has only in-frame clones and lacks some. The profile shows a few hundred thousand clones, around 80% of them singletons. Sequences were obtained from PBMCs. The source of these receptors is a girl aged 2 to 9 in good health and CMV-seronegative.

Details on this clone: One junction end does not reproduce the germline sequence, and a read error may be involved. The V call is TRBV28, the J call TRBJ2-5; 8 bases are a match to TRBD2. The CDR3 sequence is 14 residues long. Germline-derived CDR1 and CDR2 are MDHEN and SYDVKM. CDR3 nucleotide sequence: TGTGCCAGCAGTCCCCCCCCTGGGGCGGGGGGACACCACTTC. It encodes CASSPPPGAGGHHF. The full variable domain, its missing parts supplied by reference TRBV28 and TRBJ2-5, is DVKVTQSSRYLVKRTGEKVFLECVQDMDHENMFWYRQDPGLGLRLIYFSYDVKMKEKGDIPEGYSVSREKKERFSLILESASTNQTSMYLCASSPPPGAGGHHFGPGTRLLVL.

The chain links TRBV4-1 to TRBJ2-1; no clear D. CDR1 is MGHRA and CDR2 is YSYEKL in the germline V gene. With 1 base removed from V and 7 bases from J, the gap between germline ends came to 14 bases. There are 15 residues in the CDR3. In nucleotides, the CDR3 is TGCGCCAGCAGCCAAGGAGGTGGCCGAACGAATGAGCAGTTCTTC. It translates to CASSQGGGRTNEQFF.

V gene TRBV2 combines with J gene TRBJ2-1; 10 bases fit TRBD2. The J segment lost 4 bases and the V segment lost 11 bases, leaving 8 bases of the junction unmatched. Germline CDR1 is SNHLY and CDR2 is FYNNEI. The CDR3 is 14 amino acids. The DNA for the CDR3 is TGTGCCGGACGTAGCGGGGGGATATACAATGAGCAGTTCTTC. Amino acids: CAGRSGGIYNEQFF. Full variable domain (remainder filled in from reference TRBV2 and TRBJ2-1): EPEVTQTPSHQVTQMGQEVILRCVPISNHLYFYWYRQILGQKVEFLVSFYNNEISEKSEIFDDQFSVERPDGSNFTLKIRSTKLEDSAMYFCAGRSGGIYNEQFFGPGTRLTVL.

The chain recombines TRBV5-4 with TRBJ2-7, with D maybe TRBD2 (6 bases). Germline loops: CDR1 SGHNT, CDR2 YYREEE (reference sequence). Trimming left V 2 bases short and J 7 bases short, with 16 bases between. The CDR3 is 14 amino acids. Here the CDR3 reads CASSFPGALREQYF. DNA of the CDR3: TGTGCCAGCAGCTTTCCGGGAGCTCTACGAGAGCAGTACTTC.

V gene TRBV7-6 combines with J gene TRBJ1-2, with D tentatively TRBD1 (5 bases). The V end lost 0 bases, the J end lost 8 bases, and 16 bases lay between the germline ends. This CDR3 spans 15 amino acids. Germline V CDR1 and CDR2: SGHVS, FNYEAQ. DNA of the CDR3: TGTGCCAGCAGCTTAGCGATGGGAGGGGTAGAAGGCTACACCTTC. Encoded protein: CASSLAMGGVEGYTF. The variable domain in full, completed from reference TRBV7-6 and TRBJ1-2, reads GAGVSQSPRYKVTKRGQDVALRCDPISGHVSLYWYRQALGQGPEFLTYFNYEAQQDKSGLPNDRFSAERPEGSISTLTIQRTEQRDSAMYRCASSLAMGGVEGYTFGSGTRLTVV.

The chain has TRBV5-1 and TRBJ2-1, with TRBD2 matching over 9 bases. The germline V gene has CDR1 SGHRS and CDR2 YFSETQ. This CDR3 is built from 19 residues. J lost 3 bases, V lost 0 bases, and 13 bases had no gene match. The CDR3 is CASSLAGGTGGGDYNEQFF. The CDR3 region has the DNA TGCGCCAGCAGCTTGGCCGGGGGGACCGGCGGGGGGGACTACAATGAGCAGTTCTTC.

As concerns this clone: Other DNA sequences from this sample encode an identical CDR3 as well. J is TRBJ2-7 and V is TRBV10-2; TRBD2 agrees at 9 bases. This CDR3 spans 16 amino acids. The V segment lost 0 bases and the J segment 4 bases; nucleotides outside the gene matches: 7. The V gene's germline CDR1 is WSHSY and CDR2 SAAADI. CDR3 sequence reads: CASSESGLAGAYEQYF. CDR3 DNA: TGCGCCAGCAGTGAGTCGGGACTAGCAGGAGCTTACGAGCAGTACTTC.

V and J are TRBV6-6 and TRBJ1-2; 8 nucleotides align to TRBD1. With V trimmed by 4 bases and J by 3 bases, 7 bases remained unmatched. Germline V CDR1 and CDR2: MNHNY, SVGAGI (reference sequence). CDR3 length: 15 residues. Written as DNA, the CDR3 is TGTGCCAGCAGTTTCTGGACAGGGTGGGACTATGGCTACACCTTC. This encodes CASSFWTGWDYGYTF.

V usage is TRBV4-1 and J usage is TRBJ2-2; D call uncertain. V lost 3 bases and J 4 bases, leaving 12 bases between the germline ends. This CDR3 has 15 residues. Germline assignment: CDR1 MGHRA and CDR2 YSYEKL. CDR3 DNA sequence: TGCGCCAGCAGCCAGAGGCGCTTGACCACCGGGGAGCTGTTTTTT. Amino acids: CASSQRRLTTGELFF.

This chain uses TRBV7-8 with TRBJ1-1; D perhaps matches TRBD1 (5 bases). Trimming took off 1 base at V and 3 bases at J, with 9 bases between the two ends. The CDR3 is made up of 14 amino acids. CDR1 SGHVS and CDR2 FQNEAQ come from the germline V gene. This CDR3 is CASSLVLGDTEAFF. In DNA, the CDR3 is TGTGCCAGCAGCTTAGTCCTAGGGGACACTGAAGCTTTCTTT.

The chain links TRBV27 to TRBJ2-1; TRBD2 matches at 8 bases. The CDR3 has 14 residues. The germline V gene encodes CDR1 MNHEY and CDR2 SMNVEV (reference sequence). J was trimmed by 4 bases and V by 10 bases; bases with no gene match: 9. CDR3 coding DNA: TGTGCCACCATCCGGGGGGGTGCTTACAATGAGCAGTTCTTC. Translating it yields CATIRGGAYNEQFF.

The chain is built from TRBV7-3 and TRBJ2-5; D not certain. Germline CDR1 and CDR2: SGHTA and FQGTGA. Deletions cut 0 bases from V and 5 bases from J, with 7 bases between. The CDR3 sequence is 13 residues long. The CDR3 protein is CASSLTSDETQYF. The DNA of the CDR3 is TGTGCCAGCAGCTTAACAAGCGACGAGACCCAGTACTTC.

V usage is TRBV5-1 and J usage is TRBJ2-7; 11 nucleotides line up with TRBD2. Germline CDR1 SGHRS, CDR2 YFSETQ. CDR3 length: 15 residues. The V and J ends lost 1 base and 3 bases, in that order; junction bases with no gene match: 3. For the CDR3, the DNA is TGCGCCAGCAGCTTGTATACTAGCGGGAGCTACGAGCAGTACTTC. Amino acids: CASSLYTSGSYEQYF.

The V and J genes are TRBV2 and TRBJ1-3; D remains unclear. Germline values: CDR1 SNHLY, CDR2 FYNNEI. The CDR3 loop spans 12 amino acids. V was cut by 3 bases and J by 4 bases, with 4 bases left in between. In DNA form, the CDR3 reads TGTGCCAGCAGTGAGTCAGGAAACACCATATATTTT. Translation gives CASSESGNTIYF. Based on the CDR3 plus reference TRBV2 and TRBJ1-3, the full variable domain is EPEVTQTPSHQVTQMGQEVILRCVPISNHLYFYWYRQILGQKVEFLVSFYNNEISEKSEIFDDQFSVERPDGSNFTLKIRSTKLEDSAMYFCASSESGNTIYFGEGSWLTVV.

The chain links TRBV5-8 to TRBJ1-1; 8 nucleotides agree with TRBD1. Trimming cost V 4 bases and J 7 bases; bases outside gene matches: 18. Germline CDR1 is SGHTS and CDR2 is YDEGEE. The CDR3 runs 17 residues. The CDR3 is CASSTVGNNRGAGEAFF. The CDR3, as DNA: TGTGCCAGCAGCACGGTTGGAAATAACAGGGGGGCGGGTGAAGCTTTCTTT.

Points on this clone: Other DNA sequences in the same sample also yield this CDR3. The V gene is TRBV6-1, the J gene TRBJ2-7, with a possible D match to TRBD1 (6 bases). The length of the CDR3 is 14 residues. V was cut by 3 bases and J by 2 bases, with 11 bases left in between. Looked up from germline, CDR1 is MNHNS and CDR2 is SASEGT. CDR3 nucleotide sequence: TGTGCCAGCAGTGAGTGGACAGAAACCTACGAGCAGTACTTC. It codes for CASSEWTETYEQYF.

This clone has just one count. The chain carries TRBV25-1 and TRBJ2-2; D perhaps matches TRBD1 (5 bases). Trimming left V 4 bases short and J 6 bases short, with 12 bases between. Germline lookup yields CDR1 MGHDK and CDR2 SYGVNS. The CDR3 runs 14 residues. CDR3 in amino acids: CASSGLQGSGELFF. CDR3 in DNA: TGTGCCAGCAGTGGACTTCAGGGTTCCGGGGAGCTGTTTTTT.

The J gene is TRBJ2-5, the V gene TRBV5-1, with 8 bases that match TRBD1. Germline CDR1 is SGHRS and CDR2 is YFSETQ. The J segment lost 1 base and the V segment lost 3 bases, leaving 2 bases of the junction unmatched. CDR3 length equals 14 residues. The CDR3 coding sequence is TGCGCCAGCAGCTCGGACAGGGCCCAAGAGACCCAGTACTTC. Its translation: CASSSDRAQETQYF.

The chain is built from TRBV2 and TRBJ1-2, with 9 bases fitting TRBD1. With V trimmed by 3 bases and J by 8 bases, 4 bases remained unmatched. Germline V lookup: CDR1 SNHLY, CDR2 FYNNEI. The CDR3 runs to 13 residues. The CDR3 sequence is CASSEGTGYGYTF. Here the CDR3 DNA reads TGTGCCAGCAGTGAGGGGACAGGGTACGGCTACACCTTC.

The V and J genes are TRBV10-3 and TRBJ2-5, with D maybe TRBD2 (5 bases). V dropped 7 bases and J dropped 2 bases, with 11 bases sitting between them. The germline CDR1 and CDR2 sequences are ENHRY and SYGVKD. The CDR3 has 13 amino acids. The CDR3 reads CAITSDLQETQYF. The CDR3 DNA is TGTGCCATCACCTCGGACTTACAAGAGACCCAGTACTTC.

The CDR3 coding sequence is TGTGCCAGCAGGCAGGGGGCGCTTTGGGGTCGCAATGAGCAGTTCTTC. Residues: CASRQGALWGRNEQFF. This chain links TRBV2 with TRBJ2-1; 8 bases line up with TRBD1. V lost 6 bases, J lost 6 bases, and 13 bases stayed unmatched. There are 16 residues in the CDR3. Per germline, CDR1 SNHLY and CDR2 FYNNEI. Using reference TRBV2 and TRBJ2-1 for the parts outside the CDR3, the full variable domain is EPEVTQTPSHQVTQMGQEVILRCVPISNHLYFYWYRQILGQKVEFLVSFYNNEISEKSEIFDDQFSVERPDGSNFTLKIRSTKLEDSAMYFCASRQGALWGRNEQFFGPGTRLTVL.

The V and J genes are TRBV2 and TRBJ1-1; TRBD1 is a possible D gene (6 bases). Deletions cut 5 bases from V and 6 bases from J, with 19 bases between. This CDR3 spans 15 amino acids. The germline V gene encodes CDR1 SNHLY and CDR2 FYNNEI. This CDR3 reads CASSRETGFRSEAFF. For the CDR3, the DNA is TGTGCCAGCAGTAGAGAGACAGGATTTCGCTCTGAAGCTTTCTTT.

CDR3 in DNA: TGTGCCAGCAGTTCTACAGGGGGCTTAAATCAGCCCCAGCATTTT. This encodes CASSSTGGLNQPQHF. V usage is TRBV28 and J usage is TRBJ1-5; 9 bases map to TRBD1. Germline V gene lookup returns CDR1 MDHEN and CDR2 SYDVKM. The length of the CDR3 is 15 residues. The V and J ends lost 4 bases and 4 bases, in that order; junction bases with no gene match: 5. The full variable domain, in which reference TRBV28 and TRBJ1-5 provide the parts outside the CDR3, is DVKVTQSSRYLVKRTGEKVFLECVQDMDHENMFWYRQDPGLGLRLIYFSYDVKMKEKGDIPEGYSVSREKKERFSLILESASTNQTSMYLCASSSTGGLNQPQHFGDGTRLSIL.

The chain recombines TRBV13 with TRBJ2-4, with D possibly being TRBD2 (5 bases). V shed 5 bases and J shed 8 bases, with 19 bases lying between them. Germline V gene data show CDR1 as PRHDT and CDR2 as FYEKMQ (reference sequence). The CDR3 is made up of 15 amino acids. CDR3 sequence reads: CASSPDGILEDIQYF. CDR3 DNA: TGTGCCAGCAGCCCAGACGGGATCCTTGAGGACATTCAGTACTTC.

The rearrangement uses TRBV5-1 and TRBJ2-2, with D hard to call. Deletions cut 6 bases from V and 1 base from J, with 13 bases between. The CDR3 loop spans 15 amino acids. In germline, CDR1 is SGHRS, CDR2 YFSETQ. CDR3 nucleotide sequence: TGCGCCAGCACCTCCCAGGTGATGAACACCGGGGAGCTGTTTTTT. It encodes CASTSQVMNTGELFF.